This T cell receptor beta chain came from a study of OX40 agonist ivuxolimab in advanced cancers. On the study more broadly: It was ivuxolimab, an agonistic anti-OX40 (CD134) antibody, that patients were treated with. Study-wide findings and caveats: Within 6 weeks, CD4+ and CD8+ blood T cells expanded clonally at 0.1 to 3.0 mg/kg.

This clone occurred once. The antigen remains unidentified. This may stem from a read error, because a much larger clone lies one nucleotide away. Generated by immunoSEQ multiplex PCR, the TCRdb table keeps only in-frame clones and is missing some. The repertoire has 30,000 to 40,000 clones, over 60% of them found once; the top ten carry less than 30%. The CDR3 sequence is 13 residues long. CDR1 and CDR2 from the germline V gene are KGHSH and LQKENI. The source material was CD4+ or CD8+ T cells sorted from blood, sampled in a trial of the OX40 agonist ivuxolimab. The chain carries TRBV18 and TRBJ2-3, with 7 bases lining up with TRBD1. This clonotype was obtained from an adult with an advanced solid tumor such as melanoma, head and neck, liver or kidney cancer. Here the CDR3 reads CAGSVNRGYTQYF. The CDR3 DNA reads TGTGCCGGCTCAGTAAACAGGGGATATACGCAGTATTTT.